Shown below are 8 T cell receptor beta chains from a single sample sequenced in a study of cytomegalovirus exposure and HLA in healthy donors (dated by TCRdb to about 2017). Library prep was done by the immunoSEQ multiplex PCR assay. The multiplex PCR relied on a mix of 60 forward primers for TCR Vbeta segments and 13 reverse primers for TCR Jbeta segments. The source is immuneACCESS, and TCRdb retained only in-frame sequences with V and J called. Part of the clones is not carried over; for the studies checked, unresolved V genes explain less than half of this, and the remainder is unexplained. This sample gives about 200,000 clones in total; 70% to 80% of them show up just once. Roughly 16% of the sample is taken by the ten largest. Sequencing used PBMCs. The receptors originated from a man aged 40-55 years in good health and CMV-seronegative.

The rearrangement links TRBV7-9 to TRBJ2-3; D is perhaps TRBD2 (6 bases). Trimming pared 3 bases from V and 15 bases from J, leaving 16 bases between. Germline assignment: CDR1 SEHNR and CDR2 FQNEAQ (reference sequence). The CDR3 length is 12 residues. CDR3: CASSLGLTEEYF. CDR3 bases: TGTGCCAGCAGCTTGGGACTCACCGAGGAATATTTT.

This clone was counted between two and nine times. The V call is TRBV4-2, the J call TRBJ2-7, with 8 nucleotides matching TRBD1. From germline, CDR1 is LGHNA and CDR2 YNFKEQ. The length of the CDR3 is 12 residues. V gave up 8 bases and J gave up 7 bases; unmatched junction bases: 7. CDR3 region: CASGGQAGEQYF. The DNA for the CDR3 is TGTGCCAGCGGGGGACAGGCGGGAGAGCAGTACTTC.

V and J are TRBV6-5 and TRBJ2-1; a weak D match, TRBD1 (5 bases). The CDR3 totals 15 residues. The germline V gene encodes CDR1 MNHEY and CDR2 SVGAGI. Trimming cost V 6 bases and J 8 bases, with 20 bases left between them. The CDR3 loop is CASRFSGFAHDEQFF. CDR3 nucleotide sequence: TGTGCCAGCAGATTCTCAGGGTTTGCGCATGATGAGCAGTTCTTC.

This CDR3 reads CASSQESSSGANVLTF. The CDR3 bases are TGCGCCAGCAGCCAAGAATCGAGCTCTGGGGCCAACGTCCTGACTTTC. This chain connects TRBV4-3 to TRBJ2-6; D is unclear. V dropped 0 bases and J dropped 0 bases, with 6 bases sitting between them. This CDR3 has 16 residues. CDR1 is LGHNA and CDR2 is YSLEER in the germline V gene.

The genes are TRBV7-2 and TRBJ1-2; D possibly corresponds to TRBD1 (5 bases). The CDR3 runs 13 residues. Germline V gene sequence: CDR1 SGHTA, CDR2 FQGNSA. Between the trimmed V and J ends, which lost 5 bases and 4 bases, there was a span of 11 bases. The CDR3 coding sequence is TGTGCCAGCAGCCAGACAGCTCCCTATGGCTACACCTTC. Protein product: CASSQTAPYGYTF.

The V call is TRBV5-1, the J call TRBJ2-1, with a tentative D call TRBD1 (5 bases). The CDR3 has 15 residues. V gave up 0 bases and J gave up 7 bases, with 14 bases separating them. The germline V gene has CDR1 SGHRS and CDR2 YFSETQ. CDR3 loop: CASSLEGVGTNEQFF. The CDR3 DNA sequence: TGCGCCAGCAGCTTGGAAGGGGTCGGAACGAATGAGCAGTTCTTC.

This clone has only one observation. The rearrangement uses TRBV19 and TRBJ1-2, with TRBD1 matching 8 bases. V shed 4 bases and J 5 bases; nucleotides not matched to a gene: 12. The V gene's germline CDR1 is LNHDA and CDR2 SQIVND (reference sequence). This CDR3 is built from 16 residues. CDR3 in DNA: TGTGCCAGTAGTAGTCCACCCGGACAGGGCGGTTATGGCTACACCTTC. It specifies CASSSPPGQGGYGYTF.

The CDR3 sequence is CARRLPLYEQYF. As DNA, the CDR3 is TGCGCCAGGAGGCTACCGTTATACGAGCAGTACTTC. The chain is built from TRBV10-1 and TRBJ2-7; D gene ambiguous. V was trimmed by 9 bases and J by 4 bases, leaving 13 bases between them. The CDR3 sequence is 12 residues long. Germline CDR1 reads WNHNN; CDR2 reads SYGVQD (reference sequence).